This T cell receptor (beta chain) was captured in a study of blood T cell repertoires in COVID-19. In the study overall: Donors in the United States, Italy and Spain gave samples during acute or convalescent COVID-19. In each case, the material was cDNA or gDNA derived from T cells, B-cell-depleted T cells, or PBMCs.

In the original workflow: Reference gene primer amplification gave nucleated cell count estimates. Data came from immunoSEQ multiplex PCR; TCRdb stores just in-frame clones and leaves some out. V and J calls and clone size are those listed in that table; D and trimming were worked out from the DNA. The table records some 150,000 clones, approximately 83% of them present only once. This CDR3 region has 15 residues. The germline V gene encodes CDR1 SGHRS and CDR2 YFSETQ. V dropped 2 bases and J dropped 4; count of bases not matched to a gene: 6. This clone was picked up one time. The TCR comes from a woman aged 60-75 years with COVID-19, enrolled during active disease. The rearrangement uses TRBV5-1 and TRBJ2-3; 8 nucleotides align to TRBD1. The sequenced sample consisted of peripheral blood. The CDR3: CASSLEDRVADTQYF. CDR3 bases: TGCGCCAGCAGCTTAGAGGACAGGGTCGCAGATACGCAGTATTTT.